This TCR beta chain emerged from a study of CD8 T cells in Susac syndrome. This CDR3 is built from 13 residues. Per germline, CDR1 SGHNT and CDR2 YYREEE (reference sequence). The ends lost 3 bases at V and 8 bases at J; junction bases unmatched: 7. This clonotype was observed a few times. Reverse transcription of about 0.5 to 1 ug RNA used random hexamers. A single record per CDR3 protein comes from TCRdb applying MiXCR to the immunoSEQ multiplex PCR reads. This sample has about 180,000 distinct CDR3 sequences, with about 94% found just once. The TCR originated in a human donor with Susac syndrome. The sequenced sample consisted of CD4+ T cells from PBMCs. The V and J genes are TRBV5-4 and TRBJ1-2; 7 nucleotides align to TRBD1. CDR3 in amino acids: CASSSDRVGGYTF. CDR3 coding DNA: TGTGCCAGCAGCTCCGACAGGGTAGGAGGCTACACCTTC.